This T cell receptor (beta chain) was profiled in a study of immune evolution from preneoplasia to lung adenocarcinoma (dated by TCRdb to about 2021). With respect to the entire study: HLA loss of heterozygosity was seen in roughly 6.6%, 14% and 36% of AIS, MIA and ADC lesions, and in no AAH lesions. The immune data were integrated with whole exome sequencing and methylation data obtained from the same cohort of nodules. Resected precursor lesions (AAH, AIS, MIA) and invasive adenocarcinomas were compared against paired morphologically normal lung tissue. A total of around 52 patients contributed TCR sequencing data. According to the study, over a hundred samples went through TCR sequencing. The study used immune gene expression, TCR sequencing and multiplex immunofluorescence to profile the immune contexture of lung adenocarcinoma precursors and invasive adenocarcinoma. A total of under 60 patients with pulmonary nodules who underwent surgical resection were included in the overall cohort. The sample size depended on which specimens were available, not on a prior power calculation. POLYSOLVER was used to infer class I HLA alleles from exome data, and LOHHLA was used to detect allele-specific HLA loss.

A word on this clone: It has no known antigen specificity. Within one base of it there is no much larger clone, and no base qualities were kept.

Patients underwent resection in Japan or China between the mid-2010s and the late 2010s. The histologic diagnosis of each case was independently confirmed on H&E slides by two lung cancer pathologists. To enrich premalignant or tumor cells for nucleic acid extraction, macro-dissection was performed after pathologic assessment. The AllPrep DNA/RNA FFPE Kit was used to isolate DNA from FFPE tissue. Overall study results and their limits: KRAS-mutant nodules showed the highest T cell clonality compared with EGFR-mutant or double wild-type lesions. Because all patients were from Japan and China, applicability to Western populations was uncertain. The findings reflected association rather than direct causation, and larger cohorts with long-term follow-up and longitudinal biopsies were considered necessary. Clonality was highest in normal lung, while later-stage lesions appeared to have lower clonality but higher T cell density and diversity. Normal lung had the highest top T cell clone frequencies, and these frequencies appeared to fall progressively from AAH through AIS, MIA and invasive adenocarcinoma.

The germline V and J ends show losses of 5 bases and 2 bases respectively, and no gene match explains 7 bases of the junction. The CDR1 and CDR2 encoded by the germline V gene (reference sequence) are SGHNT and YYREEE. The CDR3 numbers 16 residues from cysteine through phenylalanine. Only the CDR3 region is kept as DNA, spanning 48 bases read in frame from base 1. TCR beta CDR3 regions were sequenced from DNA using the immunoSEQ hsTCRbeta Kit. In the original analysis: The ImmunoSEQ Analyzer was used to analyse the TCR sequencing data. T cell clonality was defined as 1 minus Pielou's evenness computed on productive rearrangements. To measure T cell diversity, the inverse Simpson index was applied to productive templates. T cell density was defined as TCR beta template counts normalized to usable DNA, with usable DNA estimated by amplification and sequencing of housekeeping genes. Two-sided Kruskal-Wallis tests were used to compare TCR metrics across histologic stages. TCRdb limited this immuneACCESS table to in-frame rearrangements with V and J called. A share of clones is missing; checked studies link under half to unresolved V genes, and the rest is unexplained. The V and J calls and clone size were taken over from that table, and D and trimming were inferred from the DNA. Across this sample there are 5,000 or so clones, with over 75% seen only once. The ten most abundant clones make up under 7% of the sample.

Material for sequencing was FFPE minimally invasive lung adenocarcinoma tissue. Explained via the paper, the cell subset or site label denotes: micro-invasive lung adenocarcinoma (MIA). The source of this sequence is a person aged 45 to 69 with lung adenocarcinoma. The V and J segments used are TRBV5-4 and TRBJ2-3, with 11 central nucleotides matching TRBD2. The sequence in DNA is TGTGCCAGCAGAAAAGGGACTAGCGGTTACACAGATACGCAGTATTTT. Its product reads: CASRKGTSGYTDTQYF.